These 17 T cell receptor beta chains came from one sample sequenced in a study of CD8+CD57+ T cells in acquired aplastic anemia. Template material for TCR beta VDJ and CDR3 profiling consisted of genomic DNA. TCRdb re-called the reads through MiXCR, storing one row per CDR3 protein. The repertoire includes around 200,000 distinct CDR3 sequences, approximately 48% of them detected once, and around 9.7% sits in the top ten. Sequencing was done on patients that had shown CD8+CD57+ cell expansion by flow cytometry. Input material: sorted CD4+, CD8+, or CD8+CD57+ T cells (not recorded which) from PBMCs. These receptors originate from a human donor with aplastic anemia.

The CDR3: CASSLLEVTSGSNEQFF. Here the CDR3 DNA reads TGTGCCAGCAGCTTATTGGAAGTGACTAGCGGGAGCAATGAGCAGTTCTTC. The chain is built from TRBV11-1 and TRBJ2-1, with 12 bases that match TRBD2. The CDR3 loop spans 17 amino acids. CDR1 SGHAT and CDR2 FQDESV come from the germline V gene (reference sequence). Losses at the gene ends were 2 bases for V and 6 bases for J; bases not matched to a gene: 8.

V gene TRBV10-3 combines with J gene TRBJ1-1; D not certain. Trimming took 4 bases from V and 0 from J, leaving 9 bases between them. This CDR3 region has 14 residues. Looked up from germline, CDR1 is ENHRY and CDR2 is SYGVKD. CDR3 sequence (DNA): TGTGCCATCAGTGTAGACACCTTGAACACTGAAGCTTTCTTT. This translates into CAISVDTLNTEAFF.

This clonotype was observed a handful of times. Written as DNA, the CDR3 is TGCGCCAGCAACGACCTGGGGACAGGAGACACCGGGGAGCTGTTTTTT. It translates to CASNDLGTGDTGELFF. The chain has TRBV5-1 and TRBJ2-2; 8 nucleotides line up with TRBD1. V lost 6 bases, J lost 3 bases, and 10 bases stayed unmatched. CDR3 length equals 16 residues. The germline gives CDR1 SGHRS, CDR2 YFSETQ.

This clonotype was observed many times. The chain employs TRBV29-1 and TRBJ2-1, with D uncertain. This CDR3 has 10 amino acids. The germline gives CDR1 SQVTM, CDR2 ANQGSEA. Trimming left V 4 bases short and J 11 bases short, with 9 bases between. The CDR3 here is CSVGEVKQFF. The CDR3 coding sequence is TGCAGCGTTGGAGAGGTGAAGCAGTTCTTC.

This clonotype was found many times. The chain is built from TRBV2 and TRBJ2-3, with a tentative D call TRBD2 (5 bases). In germline, CDR1 is SNHLY, CDR2 FYNNEI. The CDR3 sequence is 15 residues long. V lost 4 bases and J lost 3, with 14 bases in between. The CDR3 nucleotides are TGTGCCAGCAGTGTCAATCGGGGAGAGACAGATACGCAGTATTTT. The encoded protein is CASSVNRGETDTQYF.

This chain joins TRBV7-2 and TRBJ2-5; D is uncertain. Germline V lookup: CDR1 SGHTA, CDR2 FQGNSA. V was shortened by 8 bases and J by 5 bases, with 9 bases between the two germline ends. The CDR3 spans 11 residues. CDR3 sequence: CASSQTETQYF. The CDR3 DNA sequence: TGTGCCAGCTCTCAGACGGAGACCCAGTACTTC.

J is TRBJ1-2 and V is TRBV11-1; D ambiguous. Germline assignment: CDR1 SGHAT and CDR2 FQDESV (reference sequence). This CDR3 comprises 16 residues. Trimming left V 0 bases short and J 3 bases short, with 14 bases between. CDR3 sequence (DNA): TGTGCCAGCAGCTTAGCGATCGCGGCGGGAGACTATGGCTACACCTTC. It translates to CASSLAIAAGDYGYTF. The variable domain in full, completed from reference TRBV11-1 and TRBJ1-2, reads EAEVAQSPRYKITEKSQAVAFWCDPISGHATLYWYRQILGQGPELLVQFQDESVVDDSQLPKDRFSAERLKGVDSTLKIQPAELGDSAMYLCASSLAIAAGDYGYTFGSGTRLTVV.

This clonotype was counted at least ten times. This may be a read error, as it is one base from a much larger clone. V and J are TRBV15 and TRBJ2-5, with no clear D. The CDR3 totals 14 residues. Per the germline V gene, CDR1 is LNHNV and CDR2 is YYDKDF (reference sequence). CDR3 sequence: CATSRGSHQGTQYF. CDR3 DNA: TGTGCCACCAGCAGAGGAAGCCATCAAGGGACCCAGTACTTC.

This clonotype was seen at least ten times. The chain combines TRBV12-3 or TRBV12-4 with TRBJ1-1; D remains ambiguous. Trimming removed 10 bases at V and 1 base at J, with 22 bases between. CDR3 length equals 16 residues. CDR3 nucleotide sequence: TGTGCCACCACGGAACGCAATGAGGCAGGGAACACTGAAGCTTTCTTT. Protein sequence: CATTERNEAGNTEAFF.

A note on this clonotype: A single base separates this from a much larger clone, so it may be a read error. The chain uses TRBV5-1 and TRBJ2-1; possibly TRBD2 for D (6 bases). Per the germline V gene, CDR1 is SGHRS and CDR2 is YFSETQ. The ends were cut back, 0 bases at V and 10 bases at J, with 14 bases in the middle. The CDR3 contains 14 residues. The CDR3 protein is CASSLAEGGREQFF. The CDR3 DNA sequence: TGCGCCAGCAGCTTGGCAGAAGGAGGGCGGGAGCAGTTCTTC.

This clonotype was picked up a small number of times. This chain links TRBV19 with TRBJ2-2; D not certain. V lost 9 bases and J lost 0, with 14 bases in between. The CDR3 consists of 15 residues. Germline CDR1 LNHDA, CDR2 SQIVND (reference sequence). The CDR3 nucleotides are TGTGCCAGCAGGAACTACGGATCGAACACCGGGGAGCTGTTTTTT. Amino acids: CASRNYGSNTGELFF. Full variable domain (missing parts from reference TRBV19 and TRBJ2-2): DGGITQSPKYLFRKEGQNVTLSCEQNLNHDAMYWYRQDPGQGLRLIYYSQIVNDFQKGDIAEGYSVSREKKESFPLTVTSAQKNPTAFYLCASRNYGSNTGELFFGEGSRLTVL.

This chain uses TRBV10-3 with TRBJ2-5; no reliable D call. This CDR3 is 13 amino acids long. Germline V gene data show CDR1 as ENHRY and CDR2 as SYGVKD. The V gene lost 2 bases and the J gene lost 4 bases, with 8 bases spanning the gap. CDR3 sequence reads: CAISEHMSETQYF. DNA of the CDR3: TGTGCCATCAGTGAGCACATGTCAGAGACCCAGTACTTC.

This clonotype was detected many times. V is TRBV2 and J is TRBJ1-2, with D unresolved. The V gene lost 4 bases and the J gene lost 5 bases, with 8 bases spanning the gap. The CDR3 has 12 residues. Germline CDR1 SNHLY, CDR2 FYNNEI. The CDR3: CASSGEVYGYTF. The CDR3 DNA reads TGTGCCAGCAGTGGAGAGGTGTATGGCTACACCTTC.

This clonotype qualifies as medium-sized. This chain joins TRBV29-1 and TRBJ1-1; no clear D. V shed 4 bases and J shed 1 base, with 13 bases lying between them. The germline gives CDR1 SQVTM, CDR2 ANQGSEA. The CDR3 sequence is 14 residues long. This chain's CDR3 is CSVVGLVWNTEAFF. The CDR3 DNA is TGCAGCGTTGTAGGTTTGGTTTGGAACACTGAAGCTTTCTTT.

This clonotype has a count of ten or more. The CDR3 is CASSPSTNYGYTF. CDR3 DNA sequence: TGTGCCAGCAGTCCGTCAACTAACTATGGCTACACCTTC. This chain links TRBV25-1 with TRBJ1-2; D not certain. The CDR3 has 13 residues. Germline-derived CDR1 and CDR2 are MGHDK and SYGVNS. Trimming removed 5 bases from V and 0 bases from J, with 7 bases in between.

This chain uses TRBV2 with TRBJ1-6; possibly TRBD1 for D (6 bases). The germline gives CDR1 SNHLY, CDR2 FYNNEI. The length of the CDR3 is 15 residues. Trimming removed 6 bases at V and 7 bases at J, with 16 bases between. CDR3 in amino acids: CASRGGSVANSPLHF. The CDR3 DNA reads as TGTGCCAGCAGGGGGGGCAGTGTCGCAAATTCACCCCTCCACTTT. Together with reference TRBV2 and TRBJ1-6, the CDR3 gives the full variable domain: EPEVTQTPSHQVTQMGQEVILRCVPISNHLYFYWYRQILGQKVEFLVSFYNNEISEKSEIFDDQFSVERPDGSNFTLKIRSTKLEDSAMYFCASRGGSVANSPLHFGNGTRLTVT.

This clonotype was observed a handful of times. The chain joins TRBV18 to TRBJ2-7; 10 positions match TRBD2. The CDR3 covers 19 residues. The J segment lost 3 bases and the V segment lost 0 bases, leaving 14 bases of the junction unmatched. Germline-derived CDR1 and CDR2 are KGHSH and LQKENI. The CDR3 nucleotides read TGTGCCAGCTCACCACCGAGAACTAGCGGGACCACTCTTCGCTACGAGCAGTACTTC. This encodes CASSPPRTSGTTLRYEQYF.